This TCR beta chain was retrieved from a study of T cell changes during pregnancy in multiple sclerosis. V was clipped by 3 bases and J by 4 bases, with 15 bases between them. Per germline, CDR1 KGHSH and CDR2 LQKENI. The CDR3 consists of 15 residues. Libraries were prepared by immunoSEQ multiplex PCR; TCRdb keeps only in-frame clonotypes and omits some of them. This sample carries more than 80,000 clones, under 95% of them seen once, and the ten largest clones take about 1.5%. This clonotype originated in a female donor with multiple sclerosis, enrolled in a pregnancy study. The V gene is TRBV18, the J gene TRBJ2-5, with a weak D call TRBD1 (6 bases). The input for sequencing was peripheral blood, taken before pregnancy. In nucleotides, the CDR3 is TGTGCCAGCTCACCGGGAACGGGACACAGAGAGACCCAGTACTTC. Its translation: CASSPGTGHRETQYF.